The subject of this entry is one TCR beta chain. The record originates from a study of blood T cell repertoires in COVID-19. Study-level information: Italy, Spain and the United States were the sources of the convalescent and acute COVID-19 samples. Sources were T cells, B-cell-depleted T cells, or PBMCs; the material itself was cDNA or gDNA.

Seattle patient enrollment occurred during active infection, with longitudinal follow-up thereafter. From germline, CDR1 is SGHDT and CDR2 YYEEEE. V was pared by 0 bases and J by 2 bases, with 3 bases of the junction left unmatched. The CDR3 is made up of 17 amino acids. In the authors' workflow: Reference gene primers were amplified, and this amplification served to estimate nucleated cell counts. The data were produced by immunoSEQ multiplex PCR, yet TCRdb's version contains in-frame clones alone and is incomplete. V, J and clone size derive from that table, while D and trimming were established from the DNA sequence. The table includes a few hundred thousand clones, about 90% detected once.

Input material: peripheral blood. The chain combines TRBV5-6 with TRBJ1-6; TRBD1 matches at 9 bases. The receptor comes from a woman aged 60-75 years with COVID-19, enrolled during active disease. The CDR3 coding sequence is TGTGCCAGCAGCTTGGGGGACAGGGCGACCTATAATTCACCCCTCCACTTT. Amino acids: CASSLGDRATYNSPLHF.